These 10 T cell receptor beta chains were all obtained from the same sample, sequenced in a study of response to subunit inactivated influenza vaccine. MiXCR was run by TCRdb on the RT-PCR reads, yielding one entry per CDR3 protein. The repertoire holds fewer than 550,000 distinct CDR3 sequences, with about 25% as singletons. Source: CD4+ T cells sorted from PBMCs, taken around 5 days after vaccination. Source of these receptors: a man between 50 and 59 years old who received an inactivated influenza vaccine.

This chain joins TRBV28 and TRBJ2-7; a weak D match, TRBD2 (5 bases). The V end was cut by 3 bases, the J end by 1 base, with 16 bases between. The CDR3 length is 16 residues. Germline CDR1 is MDHEN and CDR2 is SYDVKM. The CDR3 loop reads CASSLGVGPLSYEQYF. The CDR3 nucleotides read TGTGCCAGCAGTTTGGGAGTCGGCCCCTTATCCTACGAGCAGTACTTC. Filled out from reference TRBV28 and TRBJ2-7, the complete variable domain reads DVKVTQSSRYLVKRTGEKVFLECVQDMDHENMFWYRQDPGLGLRLIYFSYDVKMKEKGDIPEGYSVSREKKERFSLILESASTNQTSMYLCASSLGVGPLSYEQYFGPGTRLTVT.

This clonotype came up a few times. The chain employs TRBV20-1 and TRBJ2-3; TRBD2 matches 13 bases. The length of the CDR3 is 15 residues. The germline CDR1 and CDR2 sequences are DFQATT and SNEGSKA (reference sequence). Trimming cost V 1 base and J 4 bases; bases outside gene matches: 2. The DNA of the CDR3 is TGCAGTGCTAGAGTACTAGCGGGAGGGCCAGATACGCAGTATTTT. As protein: CSARVLAGGPDTQYF.

The chain links TRBV2 to TRBJ2-6; no reliable D call. The germline CDR1 and CDR2 sequences are SNHLY and FYNNEI. Trimming shortened V by 7 bases and J by 0 bases, and 13 bases separated the two germline ends. The CDR3 consists of 16 residues. The CDR3 region has the DNA TGTGCCAGCACTAACTTCGGTCGCTCTGGGGCCAACGTCCTGACTTTC. This codes for CASTNFGRSGANVLTF.

This clonotype was observed at least ten times. This chain joins TRBV6-5 and TRBJ2-7; tentatively, D is TRBD2 (6 bases). The V and J ends lost 1 base and 2 bases respectively, with 12 bases between them. The germline V gene encodes CDR1 MNHEY and CDR2 SVGAGI. The CDR3 loop spans 15 amino acids. The CDR3 is CASSYYGRHTYEQYF. CDR3 in DNA: TGTGCCAGCAGTTACTACGGGAGACATACCTACGAGCAGTACTTC.

The V gene is TRBV20-1, the J gene TRBJ2-7; no definite D call. This CDR3 is built from 15 residues. The germline CDR1 and CDR2 sequences are DFQATT and SNEGSKA (reference sequence). Deletions cut 0 bases from V and 2 bases from J, with 14 bases between. The CDR3 loop reads CSARERKGPPYEQYF. Here the CDR3 DNA reads TGCAGTGCTAGAGAAAGGAAAGGTCCCCCCTACGAGCAGTACTTC.

This clonotype was observed a few times. This chain joins TRBV12-3 or TRBV12-4 and TRBJ2-2, with TRBD1 identical over 11 bases. Unmatched junction bases numbered 3, after V lost 3 bases and J lost 9 bases. This CDR3 is 14 amino acids long. CDR3 sequence (DNA): TGTGCCAGCAGTTTCCGGACAGGGGGCAGGGAGCTGTTTTTT. Its protein product is CASSFRTGGRELFF.

V and J are TRBV28 and TRBJ2-3, with D perhaps matching TRBD1 or TRBD2 (6 bases each). The CDR3 consists of 13 residues. V lost 6 bases and J lost 10, with 17 bases in between. Germline V gene lookup returns CDR1 MDHEN and CDR2 SYDVKM. The CDR3 region is CASSLRGARAQYF. DNA for the CDR3: TGTGCCAGCAGCTTAAGGGGGGCCCGCGCGCAGTATTTT.

A word on this clonotype: The junction shows a germline mismatch at one end, possibly a read error. The CDR3 loop is CASRKGLAGPTGDLFF. In DNA form, the CDR3 reads TGTGCCAGCAGAAAGGGACTAGCGGGACCCACCGGGGATCTGTTTTTT. This chain uses TRBV12-3 or TRBV12-4 with TRBJ2-2; 13 nucleotides match TRBD2. The CDR3 spans 16 residues.

The V and J genes are TRBV6-2 or TRBV6-3 and TRBJ2-5; D might be TRBD2 (5 bases). Germline V gives CDR1 MNHEY, CDR2 SVGEGT. V lost 10 bases, J lost 6 bases, and 15 bases lay in between. This CDR3 has 12 amino acids. The CDR3 region is CAIGLPRQTQYF. CDR3 DNA: TGTGCCATCGGACTGCCGAGACAGACCCAGTACTTC.

Here the CDR3 reads CASSPPNRREQYF. The CDR3 DNA reads TGTGCCAGCAGCCCCCCCAACAGGAGAGAGCAGTACTTC. The chain links TRBV7-9 to TRBJ2-7; TRBD1 might be the D (5 bases). Germline-derived CDR1 and CDR2 are SEHNR and FQNEAQ (reference sequence). This CDR3 comprises 13 residues. The V and J ends lost 5 bases and 7 bases respectively, with 15 bases between them.